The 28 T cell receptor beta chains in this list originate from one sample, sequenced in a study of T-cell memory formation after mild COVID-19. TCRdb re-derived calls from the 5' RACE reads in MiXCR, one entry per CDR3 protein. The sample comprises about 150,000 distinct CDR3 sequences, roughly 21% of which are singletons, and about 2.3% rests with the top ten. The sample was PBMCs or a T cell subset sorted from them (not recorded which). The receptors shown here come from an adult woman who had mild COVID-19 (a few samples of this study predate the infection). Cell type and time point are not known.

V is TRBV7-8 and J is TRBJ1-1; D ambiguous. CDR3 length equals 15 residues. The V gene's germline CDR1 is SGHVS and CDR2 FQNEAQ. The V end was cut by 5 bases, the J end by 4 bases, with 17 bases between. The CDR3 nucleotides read TGTGCCAGCAGCCCTCGACATCGCGAGACCACTGAAGCTTTCTTT. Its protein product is CASSPRHRETTEAFF.

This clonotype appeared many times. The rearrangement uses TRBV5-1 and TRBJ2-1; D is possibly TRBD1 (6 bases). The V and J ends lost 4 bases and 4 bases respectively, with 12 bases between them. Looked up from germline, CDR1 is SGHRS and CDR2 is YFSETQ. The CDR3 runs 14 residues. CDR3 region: CASSNPRGYNEQFF. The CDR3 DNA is TGCGCCAGCAGCAACCCTAGGGGGTACAATGAGCAGTTCTTC.

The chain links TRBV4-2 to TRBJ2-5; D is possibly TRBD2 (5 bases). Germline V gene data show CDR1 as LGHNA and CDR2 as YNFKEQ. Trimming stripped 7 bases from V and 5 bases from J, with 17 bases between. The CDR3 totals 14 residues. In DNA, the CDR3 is TGTGCCAGCAAGGAGGACCCTACCGGCGAGACCCAGTACTTC. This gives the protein CASKEDPTGETQYF.

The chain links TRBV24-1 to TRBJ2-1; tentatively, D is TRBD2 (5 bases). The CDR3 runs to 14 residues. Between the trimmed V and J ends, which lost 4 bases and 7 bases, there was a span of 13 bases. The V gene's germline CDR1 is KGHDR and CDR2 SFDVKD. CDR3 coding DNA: TGTGCCACCAGTGACCCCCGAGGGTCGAATGAGCAGTTCTTC. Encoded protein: CATSDPRGSNEQFF.

The CDR3 DNA reads TGCAGTGCTAGAGCGATCACAGGGGGCGTTGGGACTGAAGCTTTCTTT. It yields the protein CSARAITGGVGTEAFF. The chain links TRBV20-1 to TRBJ1-1; 9 bases are a match to TRBD1. The CDR3 sequence is 16 residues long. Looked up from germline, CDR1 is DFQATT and CDR2 is SNEGSKA (reference sequence). V was clipped by 1 base and J by 5 bases; unmatched bases: 11.

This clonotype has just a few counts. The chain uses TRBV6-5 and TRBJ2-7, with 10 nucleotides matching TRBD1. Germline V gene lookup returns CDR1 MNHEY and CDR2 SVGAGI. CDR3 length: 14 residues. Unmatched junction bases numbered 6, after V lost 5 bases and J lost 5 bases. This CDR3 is CASSQGQGNNEQYF. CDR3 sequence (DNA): TGTGCCAGCAGTCAGGGACAGGGGAACAACGAGCAGTACTTC.

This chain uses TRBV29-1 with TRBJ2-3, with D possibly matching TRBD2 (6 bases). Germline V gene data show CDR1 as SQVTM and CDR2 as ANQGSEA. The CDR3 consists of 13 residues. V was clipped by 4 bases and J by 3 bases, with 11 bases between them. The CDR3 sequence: CSVGRRATDTQYF. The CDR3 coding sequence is TGCAGCGTTGGGAGGAGGGCTACAGATACGCAGTATTTT.

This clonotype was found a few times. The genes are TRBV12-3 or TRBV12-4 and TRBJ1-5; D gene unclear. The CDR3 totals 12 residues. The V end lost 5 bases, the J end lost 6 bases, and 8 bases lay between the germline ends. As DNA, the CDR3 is TGTGCCAGCAGTCCCGAGGGTCAGCCCCAGCATTTT. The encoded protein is CASSPEGQPQHF.

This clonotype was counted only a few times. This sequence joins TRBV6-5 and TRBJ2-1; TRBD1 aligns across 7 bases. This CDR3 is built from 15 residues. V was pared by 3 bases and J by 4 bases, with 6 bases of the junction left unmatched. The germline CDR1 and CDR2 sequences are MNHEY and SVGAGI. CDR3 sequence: CASSYRGLKYNEQFF. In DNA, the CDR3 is TGTGCCAGCAGTTATAGGGGGCTCAAGTACAATGAGCAGTTCTTC.

CDR3: CSARVGGGPYNEQFF. The CDR3, as DNA: TGCAGTGCTAGAGTTGGGGGGGGCCCCTACAATGAGCAGTTCTTC. The V gene is TRBV20-1, the J gene TRBJ2-1, with D maybe TRBD2 (7 bases). Trimming stripped 1 base from V and 2 bases from J, with 12 bases between. The CDR3 runs 15 residues. Germline V gene sequence: CDR1 DFQATT, CDR2 SNEGSKA (reference sequence).

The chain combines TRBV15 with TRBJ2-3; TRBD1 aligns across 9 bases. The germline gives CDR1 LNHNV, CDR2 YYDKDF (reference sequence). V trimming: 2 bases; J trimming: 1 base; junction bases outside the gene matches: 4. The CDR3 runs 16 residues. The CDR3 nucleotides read TGTGCCACCAGCAGACTCCGGACAGGGGGCACAGATACGCAGTATTTT. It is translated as CATSRLRTGGTDTQYF.

The CDR3 loop is CASSGLPGTEAFF. The CDR3 coding sequence is TGTGCCAGCAGTGGTTTACCGGGCACTGAAGCTTTCTTT. The chain recombines TRBV25-1 with TRBJ1-1; D is unresolved. The germline V and J ends were trimmed by 4 bases and 4 bases, with 10 bases remaining between them. Germline V gives CDR1 MGHDK, CDR2 SYGVNS. The CDR3 length is 13 residues.

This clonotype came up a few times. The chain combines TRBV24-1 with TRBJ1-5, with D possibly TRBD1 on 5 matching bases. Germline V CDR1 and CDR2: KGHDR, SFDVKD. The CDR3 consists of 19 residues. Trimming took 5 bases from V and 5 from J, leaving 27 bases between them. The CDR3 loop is CATSGPWRKRWGGDQPQHF. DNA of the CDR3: TGTGCCACCAGTGGTCCCTGGAGGAAAAGGTGGGGCGGGGATCAGCCCCAGCATTTT.

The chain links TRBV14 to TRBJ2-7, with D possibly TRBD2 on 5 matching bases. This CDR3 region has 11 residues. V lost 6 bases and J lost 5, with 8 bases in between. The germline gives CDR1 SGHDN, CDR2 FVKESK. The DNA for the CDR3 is TGTGCCAGCAGTGGCGGGCACGAGCAGTACTTC. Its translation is CASSGGHEQYF.

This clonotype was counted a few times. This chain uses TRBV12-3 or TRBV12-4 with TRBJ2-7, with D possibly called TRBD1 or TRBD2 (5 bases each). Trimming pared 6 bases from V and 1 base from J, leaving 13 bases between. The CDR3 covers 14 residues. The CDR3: CASRRDRSSYEQYF. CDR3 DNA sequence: TGTGCCAGCAGAAGGGACCGGTCTTCCTACGAGCAGTACTTC.

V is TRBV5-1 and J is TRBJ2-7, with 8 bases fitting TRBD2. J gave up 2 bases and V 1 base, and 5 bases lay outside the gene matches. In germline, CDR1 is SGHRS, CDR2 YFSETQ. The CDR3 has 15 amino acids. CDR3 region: CASSLSPSGPYEQYF. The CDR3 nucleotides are TGCGCCAGCAGCTTGTCTCCTAGCGGGCCCTACGAGCAGTACTTC.

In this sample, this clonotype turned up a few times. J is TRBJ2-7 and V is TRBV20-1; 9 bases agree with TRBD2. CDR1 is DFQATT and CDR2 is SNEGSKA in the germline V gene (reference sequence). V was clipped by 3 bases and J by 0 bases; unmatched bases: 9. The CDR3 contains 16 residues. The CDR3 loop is CSASQAGGPNSYEQYF. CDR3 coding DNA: TGCAGTGCTAGTCAAGCGGGAGGACCCAACTCCTACGAGCAGTACTTC.

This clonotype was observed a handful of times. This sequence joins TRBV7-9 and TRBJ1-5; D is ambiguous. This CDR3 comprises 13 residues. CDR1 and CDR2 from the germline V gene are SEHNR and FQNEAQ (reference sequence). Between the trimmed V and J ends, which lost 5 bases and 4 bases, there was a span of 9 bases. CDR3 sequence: CASSTDGNQPQHF. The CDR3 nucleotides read TGTGCCAGCAGCACGGATGGGAATCAGCCCCAGCATTTT. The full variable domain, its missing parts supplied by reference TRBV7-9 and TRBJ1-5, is DTGVSQNPRHKITKRGQNVTFRCDPISEHNRLYWYRQTLGQGPEFLTYFQNEAQLEKSRLLSDRFSAERPKGSFSTLEIQRTEQGDSAMYLCASSTDGNQPQHFGDGTRLSIL.

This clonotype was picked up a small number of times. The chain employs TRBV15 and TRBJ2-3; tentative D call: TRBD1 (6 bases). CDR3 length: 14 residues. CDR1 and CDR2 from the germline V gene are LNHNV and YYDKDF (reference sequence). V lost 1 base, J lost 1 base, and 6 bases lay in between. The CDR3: CATSRGQGTDTQYF. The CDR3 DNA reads TGTGCCACCAGCAGAGGACAGGGCACAGATACGCAGTATTTT. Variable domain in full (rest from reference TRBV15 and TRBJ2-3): DAMVIQNPRYQVTQFGKPVTLSCSQTLNHNVMYWYQQKSSQAPKLLFHYYDKDFNNEADTPDNFQSRRPNTSFCFLDIRSPGLGDTAMYLCATSRGQGTDTQYFGPGTRLTVL.

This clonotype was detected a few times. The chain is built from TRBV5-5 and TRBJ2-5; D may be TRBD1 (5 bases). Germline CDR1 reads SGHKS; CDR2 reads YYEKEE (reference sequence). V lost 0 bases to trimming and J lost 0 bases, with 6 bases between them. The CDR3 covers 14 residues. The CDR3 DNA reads TGTGCCAGCAGCTTGGACAGGTACCAAGAGACCCAGTACTTC. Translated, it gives CASSLDRYQETQYF.

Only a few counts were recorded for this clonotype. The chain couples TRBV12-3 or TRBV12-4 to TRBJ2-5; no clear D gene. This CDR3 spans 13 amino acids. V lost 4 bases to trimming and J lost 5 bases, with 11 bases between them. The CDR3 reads CASSYDVLETQYF. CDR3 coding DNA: TGTGCCAGCAGTTACGACGTCCTGGAGACCCAGTACTTC.

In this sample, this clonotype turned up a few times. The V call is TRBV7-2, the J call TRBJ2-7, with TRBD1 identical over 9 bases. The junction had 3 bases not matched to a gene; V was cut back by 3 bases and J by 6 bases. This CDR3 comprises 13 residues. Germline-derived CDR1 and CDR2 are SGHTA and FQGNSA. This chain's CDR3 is CASSLDRGGEQYF. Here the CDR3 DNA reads TGTGCCAGCAGCTTGGACAGGGGAGGCGAGCAGTACTTC.

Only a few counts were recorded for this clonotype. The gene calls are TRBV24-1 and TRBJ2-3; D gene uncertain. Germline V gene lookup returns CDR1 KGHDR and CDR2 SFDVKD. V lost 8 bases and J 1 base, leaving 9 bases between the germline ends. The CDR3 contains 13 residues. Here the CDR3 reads CATKERGTDTQYF. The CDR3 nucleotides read TGTGCCACCAAGGAAAGAGGCACAGATACGCAGTATTTT.

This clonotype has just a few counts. The CDR3 loop reads CASSFNGITTGELFF. The CDR3 bases are TGCGCCAGCAGCTTTAACGGGATTACAACCGGGGAGCTGTTTTTT. The chain joins TRBV5-1 to TRBJ2-2, with a possible D match to TRBD2 (5 bases). The CDR3 is 15 amino acids. In germline, CDR1 is SGHRS, CDR2 YFSETQ. V was cut by 2 bases and J by 5 bases, with 13 bases left in between.

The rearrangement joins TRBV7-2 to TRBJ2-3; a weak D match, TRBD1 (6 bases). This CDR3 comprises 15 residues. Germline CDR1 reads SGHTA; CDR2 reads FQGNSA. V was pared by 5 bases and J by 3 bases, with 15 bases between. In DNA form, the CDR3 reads TGTGCCAGCAGCCGAGGAACAGGGAGAACAGATACGCAGTATTTT. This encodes CASSRGTGRTDTQYF. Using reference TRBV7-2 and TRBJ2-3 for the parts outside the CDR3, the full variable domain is GAGVSQSPSNKVTEKGKDVELRCDPISGHTALYWYRQSLGQGLEFLIYFQGNSAPDKSGLPSDRFSAERTGGSVSTLTIQRTQQEDSAVYLCASSRGTGRTDTQYFGPGTRLTVL.

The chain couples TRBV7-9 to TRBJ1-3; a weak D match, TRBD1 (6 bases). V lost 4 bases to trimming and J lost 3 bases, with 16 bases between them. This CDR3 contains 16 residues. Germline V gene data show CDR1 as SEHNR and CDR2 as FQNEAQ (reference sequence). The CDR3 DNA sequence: TGTGCCAGCAGCTCCTCAGGGAGGGGGAGTGGAAACACCATATATTTT. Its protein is CASSSSGRGSGNTIYF.

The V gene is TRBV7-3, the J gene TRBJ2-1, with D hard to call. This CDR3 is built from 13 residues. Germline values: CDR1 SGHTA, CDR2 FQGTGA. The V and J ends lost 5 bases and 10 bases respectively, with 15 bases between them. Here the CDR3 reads CASSPYVEKEQFF. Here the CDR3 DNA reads TGTGCCAGCAGCCCCTACGTGGAAAAGGAGCAGTTCTTC.

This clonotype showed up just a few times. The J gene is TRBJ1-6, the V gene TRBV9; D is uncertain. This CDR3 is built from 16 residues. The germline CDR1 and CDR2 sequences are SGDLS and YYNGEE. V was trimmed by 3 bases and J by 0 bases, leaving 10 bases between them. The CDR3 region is CASSASGSSYNSPLHF. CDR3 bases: TGTGCCAGCAGCGCCTCGGGGAGCTCCTATAATTCACCCCTCCACTTT.